Presented here are 12 T cell receptor beta chains from one specimen sequenced in a study of human T cells and chemical hapten exposure. The time point denotes: pre-sensitization, week 0. The treatment here: therapeutic diphenylcyclopropenone sensitization with weekly scalp DPC. TCRdb fed the RACE reads into MiXCR, producing one record per CDR3 protein. Of roughly 120,000 distinct CDR3 sequences in the sample, around an eighth were seen once. The material sequenced was whole blood, taken in connection with sensitization to the hapten diphenylcyclopropenone (DPC). All receptors come from a woman under 30 with alopecia areata. Some clones in this sample may be carry-over from other donors' samples.

The V call is TRBV7-6, the J call TRBJ2-5; D remains unclear. Per the germline V gene, CDR1 is SGHVS and CDR2 is FNYEAQ. The CDR3 covers 13 residues. Deletions cut 8 bases from V and 5 bases from J, with 15 bases between. CDR3 sequence reads: CASAYMQAETQYF. Written as DNA, the CDR3 is TGTGCCAGCGCCTATATGCAAGCGGAGACCCAGTACTTC.

In this sample, this clonotype turned up a few times. This chain links TRBV5-5 with TRBJ2-2; D is ambiguous. CDR1 and CDR2 (germline): SGHKS, YYEKEE (reference sequence). The V end lost 4 bases, the J end lost 6 bases, and 13 bases lay between the germline ends. The CDR3 has 14 residues. Written as DNA, the CDR3 is TGTGCCAGCAGCAGTCAGAGATTCGCCGGGGAGCTGTTTTTT. It translates to CASSSQRFAGELFF.

The chain joins TRBV5-1 to TRBJ2-2; D remains unclear. V lost 0 bases, J lost 2 bases, and 8 bases lay in between. The CDR3 has 15 residues. The germline gives CDR1 SGHRS, CDR2 YFSETQ. CDR3 coding DNA: TGCGCCAGCAGCTTGGAGTCCAGCAACACCGGGGAGCTGTTTTTT. As protein: CASSLESSNTGELFF.

This chain connects TRBV4-1 to TRBJ2-1; the match to TRBD2 covers 13 bases. V lost 3 bases to trimming and J lost 13 bases; unmatched junction nucleotides: 9. The CDR3 consists of 15 residues. In germline, CDR1 is MGHRA, CDR2 YSYEKL. The CDR3 protein is CASSQTSGGLYRQFF. The CDR3 region has the DNA TGCGCCAGCAGCCAGACTAGCGGGGGGCTATATCGTCAGTTCTTC.

The V call is TRBV30, the J call TRBJ2-6; 7 bases fit TRBD2. The V gene end was trimmed by 3 bases and the J gene end by 0 bases; junction bases not matched to a gene: 14. Looked up from germline, CDR1 is GTSNPN and CDR2 is SVGIG (reference sequence). The CDR3 length is 19 residues. In DNA form, the CDR3 reads TGTGCCTGGAGACCCACCCGCCAGCGGGACTTCTCTGGGGCCAACGTCCTGACTTTC. Amino acids: CAWRPTRQRDFSGANVLTF.

This chain links TRBV9 with TRBJ2-5, with 8 bases that match TRBD1. J lost 3 bases, V lost 3 bases, and 7 bases had no gene match. This CDR3 comprises 15 residues. Germline CDR1 reads SGDLS; CDR2 reads YYNGEE. CDR3 loop: CASSAWQTGEETQYF. In nucleotides, the CDR3 is TGTGCCAGCAGCGCTTGGCAGACAGGGGAAGAGACCCAGTACTTC.

Many counts were recorded for this clonotype. CDR3 in DNA: TGTGCCAGCAGTCGGAATTCGGGACAGTTCAATGAGCAGTTCTTC. Protein sequence: CASSRNSGQFNEQFF. The rearrangement links TRBV7-2 to TRBJ2-1, with 7 positions matching TRBD1. The trim removed 6 bases at V and 6 bases at J, leaving 11 bases unmatched. From germline, CDR1 is SGHTA and CDR2 FQGNSA. The CDR3 is 15 residues long.

This clonotype has only a few counts. The chain uses TRBV20-1 and TRBJ2-7, with a tentative D call TRBD2 (5 bases). Trimming cost V 1 base and J 2 bases, with 12 bases left between them. The length of the CDR3 is 14 residues. Germline lookup yields CDR1 DFQATT and CDR2 SNEGSKA (reference sequence). This CDR3 reads CSARVAAGTYEQYF. The CDR3, as DNA: TGCAGTGCTAGAGTGGCGGCGGGTACCTACGAGCAGTACTTC.

The rearrangement joins TRBV7-2 to TRBJ2-5; D may match TRBD1 or TRBD2 (5 bases each). The CDR3 runs to 13 residues. Trimming shortened V by 0 bases and J by 4 bases, and 6 bases separated the two germline ends. Germline CDR1 SGHTA, CDR2 FQGNSA. CDR3 region: CASSLARGETQYF. In DNA form, the CDR3 reads TGTGCCAGCAGCTTAGCGAGGGGAGAGACCCAGTACTTC.

The table lists this clonotype with a few counts. The rearrangement joins TRBV29-1 to TRBJ2-3; 9 bases are shared with TRBD2. The V gene end was trimmed by 3 bases and the J gene end by 5 bases; junction bases not matched to a gene: 9. This CDR3 is built from 15 residues. Germline V gives CDR1 SQVTM, CDR2 ANQGSEA. Here the CDR3 reads CSVDRSSGVIDTQYF. The CDR3 DNA reads TGCAGCGTTGACCGTTCTAGCGGGGTAATAGATACGCAGTATTTT.

The V call is TRBV6-1, the J call TRBJ2-7; D might be TRBD1 (5 bases). V was trimmed by 3 bases and J by 2 bases, leaving 11 bases between them. CDR1 is MNHNS and CDR2 is SASEGT in the germline V gene. The CDR3 length is 14 residues. The CDR3, as DNA: TGTGCCAGCAGTGACTACAGGACAACCTACGAGCAGTACTTC. Protein sequence: CASSDYRTTYEQYF.

This clonotype was recorded at least ten times. This sequence joins TRBV20-1 and TRBJ2-1, with TRBD1 identical over 9 bases. V lost 6 bases and J lost 6; bases outside the gene matches: 18. This CDR3 spans 17 amino acids. Looked up from germline, CDR1 is DFQATT and CDR2 is SNEGSKA (reference sequence). This CDR3 is CSAHRTPGQGFGNEQFF. The CDR3 DNA sequence: TGCAGTGCCCATCGGACACCGGGACAGGGTTTTGGCAATGAGCAGTTCTTC.